The 30 T cell receptor beta chains below were found in one sample sequenced in a study of T cell changes during pregnancy in multiple sclerosis. The protocol was immunoSEQ multiplex PCR, while the TCRdb copy is restricted to in-frame clones and leaves out a portion. The data hold 75,000 to 90,000 clones, with around 90% observed a single time. The sequenced sample was CD4+ T cells from peripheral blood mononuclear cells, obtained before pregnancy. The receptor source for this set is a female donor with multiple sclerosis, enrolled in a pregnancy study.

V is TRBV9 and J is TRBJ1-1; 7 positions agree with TRBD1. The length of the CDR3 is 15 residues. With V trimmed by 0 bases and J by 5 bases, 7 bases remained unmatched. Germline CDR1 SGDLS, CDR2 YYNGEE. CDR3 DNA sequence: TGTGCCAGCAGCGTAGCGACAGGGACGGAAACTGAAGCTTTCTTT. Protein: CASSVATGTETEAFF.

CDR3 nucleotide sequence: TGTGCAAGTCGCTTAGCTCAGGGTACTGGCTATGGCTACACCTTC. Protein product: CASRLAQGTGYGYTF. The chain recombines TRBV12-2 with TRBJ1-2; TRBD1 reflects the table's D call only, with no check against the DNA. TRBV12-2 is tagged as a pseudogene. The CDR3 spans 15 residues.

The gene calls are TRBV5-1 and TRBJ2-2; 12 bases fit TRBD2. Looked up from germline, CDR1 is SGHRS and CDR2 is YFSETQ. The CDR3 length is 18 residues. Trimming at V came to 0 bases and at J to 5 bases, leaving 8 bases not matched to a gene. CDR3 DNA: TGCGCCAGCAGCTTGGGACTAGCGGGAGACGATGTTACCGGGGAGCTGTTTTTT. This gives the protein CASSLGLAGDDVTGELFF.

The rearrangement joins TRBV6-5 to TRBJ1-5; D possibly corresponds to TRBD1 (5 bases). The CDR3 consists of 15 residues. The germline gives CDR1 MNHEY, CDR2 SVGAGI. The ends were cut back, 6 bases at V and 2 bases at J, with 14 bases in the middle. CDR3 DNA: TGTGCCAGCAGCCTTGGGGGGGGAGGCAATCAGCCCCAGCATTTT. Translation: CASSLGGGGNQPQHF.

This chain connects TRBV21-1 to TRBJ1-1; the table names TRBD1, a call not compared with the DNA. TRBV21-1 counts as a pseudogene. The CDR3 is 16 amino acids. The CDR3 is CASSKGVQGKGTEAFF. Here the CDR3 DNA reads TGTGCCAGCAGCAAAGGGGTACAGGGTAAGGGCACTGAAGCTTTCTTT.

The V and J genes are TRBV7-9 and TRBJ2-1, with 10 bases identical to TRBD2. With V trimmed by 1 base and J by 8 bases, 2 bases remained unmatched. CDR1 and CDR2 from the germline V gene are SEHNR and FQNEAQ (reference sequence). The CDR3 is made up of 14 amino acids. CDR3 DNA sequence: TGTGCCAGCAGCTTAGGCACTAGCGGGGATGAGCAGTTCTTC. Translation: CASSLGTSGDEQFF.

The genes are TRBV13 and TRBJ2-1, with TRBD2 identical over 9 bases. V was pared by 0 bases and J by 4 bases, with 7 bases of the junction left unmatched. Germline assignment: CDR1 PRHDT and CDR2 FYEKMQ (reference sequence). The CDR3 has 17 amino acids. CDR3 nucleotides: TGTGCCAGCAGCTTAGGATATCGGCGGGAGGGGTACAATGAGCAGTTCTTC. It specifies CASSLGYRREGYNEQFF.

The CDR3 DNA is TGTGCCACCAGCAGAGATCCAGGGGCTAACACCGGGGAGCTGTTTTTT. It yields the protein CATSRDPGANTGELFF. The chain recombines TRBV15 with TRBJ2-2; tentatively, D is TRBD1 (6 bases). V lost 0 bases and J lost 2, with 10 bases in between. CDR3 length: 16 amino acids. Germline V gives CDR1 LNHNV, CDR2 YYDKDF (reference sequence).

The chain links TRBV4-2 to TRBJ1-3; a possible D gene is TRBD1 (5 bases). Germline lookup yields CDR1 LGHNA and CDR2 YNFKEQ. The CDR3 extends over 13 amino acids. Trimming stripped 0 bases from V and 10 bases from J, with 10 bases between. This CDR3 is CASSQDWAGTIYF. In DNA, the CDR3 is TGTGCCAGCAGCCAAGATTGGGCAGGGACCATATATTTT.

The chain links TRBV30 to TRBJ1-2; D is unresolved. The CDR3 is 14 amino acids. V lost 2 bases, J lost 0 bases, and 10 bases lay in between. Germline CDR1 GTSNPN, CDR2 SVGIG (reference sequence). The CDR3 spells CAWSIDKPNYGYTF. CDR3 in DNA: TGTGCCTGGAGTATCGACAAACCTAACTATGGCTACACCTTC.

In its sample, this clone was seen a few times. This chain uses TRBV7-3 with TRBJ2-5, with D possibly TRBD2 on 7 matching bases. With 5 bases removed from V and 5 bases from J, the gap between germline ends came to 12 bases. The CDR3 is 13 residues long. CDR1 and CDR2 from the germline V gene are SGHTA and FQGTGA. The CDR3 DNA follows: TGTGCCAGCAGCCCAAGGGGGGGGGAGACCCAGTACTTC. It codes for CASSPRGGETQYF. Filled out from reference TRBV7-3 and TRBJ2-5, the complete variable domain reads GAGVSQTPSNKVTEKGKYVELRCDPISGHTALYWYRQSLGQGPEFLIYFQGTGAADDSGLPNDRFFAVRPEGSVSTLKIQRTERGDSAVYLCASSPRGGETQYFGPGTRLLVL.

The CDR3 bases are TGTGCCAGTAGTCCGGGACTAGCGGTCAATGAGCAGTTCTTC. Its translation: CASSPGLAVNEQFF. The chain uses TRBV19 and TRBJ2-1; TRBD2 matches at 11 bases. Germline V gene sequence: CDR1 LNHDA, CDR2 SQIVND (reference sequence). Trimming took 5 bases from V and 6 from J; bases not matched to a gene: 3. This CDR3 has 14 amino acids.

The gene calls are TRBV7-9 and TRBJ2-1, with D maybe TRBD2 (5 bases). The V gene lost 8 bases and the J gene lost 7 bases, with 15 bases spanning the gap. CDR3 size: 13 residues. Germline values: CDR1 SEHNR, CDR2 FQNEAQ (reference sequence). CDR3 residues: CASLSLAGNEQFF. As DNA, the CDR3 is TGTGCCAGCCTTAGCCTAGCCGGAAATGAGCAGTTCTTC.

This chain's CDR3 is CASRGQPQETQYF. CDR3 DNA sequence: TGTGCCAGCAGGGGACAACCCCAAGAGACCCAGTACTTC. This chain links TRBV2 with TRBJ2-5, with a possible D match to TRBD1 (6 bases). The CDR3 spans 13 residues. The V end lost 6 bases, the J end lost 1 base, and 9 bases lay between the germline ends. In germline, CDR1 is SNHLY, CDR2 FYNNEI.

The chain uses TRBV30 and TRBJ2-5, with 8 nucleotides matching TRBD1. J lost 4 bases, V lost 3 bases, and 10 bases had no gene match. Germline V gene data show CDR1 as GTSNPN and CDR2 as SVGIG (reference sequence). The CDR3 is made up of 15 amino acids. The CDR3 DNA reads TGTGCCTGGAGCAAGAGACAGGGGCGAGGAGAGACCCAGTACTTC. As protein: CAWSKRQGRGETQYF.

The rearrangement links TRBV2 to TRBJ2-7, with D perhaps TRBD2 (6 bases). CDR3 length: 14 residues. V dropped 4 bases and J dropped 6 bases, with 16 bases sitting between them. The germline V gene encodes CDR1 SNHLY and CDR2 FYNNEI. CDR3 in DNA: TGTGCCAGCAGTGCGCCGGGACTCCCTTCCGAGCAGTACTTC. This translates into CASSAPGLPSEQYF. Full variable domain (remainder filled in from reference TRBV2 and TRBJ2-7): EPEVTQTPSHQVTQMGQEVILRCVPISNHLYFYWYRQILGQKVEFLVSFYNNEISEKSEIFDDQFSVERPDGSNFTLKIRSTKLEDSAMYFCASSAPGLPSEQYFGPGTRLTVT.

This clone was seen only a few times. CDR3 DNA: TGTGCCAGTAGTGGACAGGGAGGTCTACCAGATACGCAGTATTTT. Translated: CASSGQGGLPDTQYF. The chain combines TRBV19 with TRBJ2-3, with 8 bases matching TRBD1. Germline loops: CDR1 LNHDA, CDR2 SQIVND (reference sequence). The V and J ends lost 5 bases and 4 bases, in that order; junction bases with no gene match: 8. The CDR3 loop spans 15 amino acids.

The chain uses TRBV5-8 and TRBJ1-4, with unresolved D. CDR1 and CDR2 (germline): SGHTS, YDEGEE. The ends were cut back, 3 bases at V and 0 bases at J, with 12 bases in the middle. The CDR3 extends over 16 amino acids. The CDR3 DNA reads as TGTGCCAGCAGCTGGCAGGAGGATGCAACTAATGAAAAACTGTTTTTT. Its translation: CASSWQEDATNEKLFF.

The V gene is TRBV7-6, the J gene TRBJ2-7; D unresolved. This CDR3 is built from 14 residues. The V end was cut by 1 base, the J end by 0 bases, with 7 bases between. Germline V gene lookup returns CDR1 SGHVS and CDR2 FNYEAQ. The CDR3 DNA sequence: TGTGCCAGCAGCTTAGGTCACAGCTCCTACGAGCAGTACTTC. Protein: CASSLGHSSYEQYF.

J is TRBJ2-1 and V is TRBV27; the match to TRBD2 covers 7 bases. Germline assignment: CDR1 MNHEY and CDR2 SMNVEV (reference sequence). The junction had 13 bases not matched to a gene; V was cut back by 2 bases and J by 9 bases. The CDR3 covers 16 residues. CDR3 in amino acids: CASSLDGAGVKSEQFF. As DNA, the CDR3 is TGTGCCAGCAGTTTAGATGGGGCGGGAGTAAAGAGTGAGCAGTTCTTC.

This sequence joins TRBV7-9 and TRBJ2-1; 9 positions agree with TRBD1. CDR3 size: 15 residues. J lost 10 bases, V lost 5 bases, and 12 bases had no gene match. CDR1 and CDR2 from the germline V gene are SEHNR and FQNEAQ (reference sequence). For the CDR3, the DNA is TGTGCCAGCAGCCTGGGACAGGGAGGCATCCCGGAGCAGTTCTTC. Translation gives CASSLGQGGIPEQFF.

The chain employs TRBV7-9 and TRBJ2-1; a weak D match, TRBD1 (6 bases). V shed 1 base and J shed 9 bases, with 19 bases lying between them. CDR1 is SEHNR, CDR2 FQNEAQ, per germline (reference sequence). The CDR3 sequence is 16 residues long. The CDR3: CASSLGRGTRGGEQFF. CDR3 nucleotides: TGTGCCAGCAGCTTAGGAAGGGGGACGCGTGGTGGTGAGCAGTTCTTC. Together with reference TRBV7-9 and TRBJ2-1, the CDR3 gives the full variable domain: DTGVSQNPRHKITKRGQNVTFRCDPISEHNRLYWYRQTLGQGPEFLTYFQNEAQLEKSRLLSDRFSAERPKGSFSTLEIQRTEQGDSAMYLCASSLGRGTRGGEQFFGPGTRLTVL.

The chain's CDR3 is CASSSSGGGLPLFF. In DNA form, the CDR3 reads TGTGCCAGCAGCTCGTCTGGAGGGGGCCTTCCCCTGTTTTTT. The gene calls are TRBV7-2 and TRBJ1-4; 7 nucleotides match TRBD1. Germline V gives CDR1 SGHTA, CDR2 FQGNSA. The CDR3 contains 14 residues. Trimming removed 4 bases from V and 14 bases from J; junction bases left unmatched: 13.

This chain links TRBV29-1 with TRBJ1-1, with D hard to call. CDR3 length: 13 amino acids. Deletions cut 2 bases from V and 5 bases from J, with 12 bases between. Germline lookup yields CDR1 SQVTM and CDR2 ANQGSEA. CDR3 in DNA: TGCAGCGTTGAAAATGGACTTTGGACTGAAGCTTTCTTT. As protein: CSVENGLWTEAFF.

The table lists this clone with a few counts. The chain combines TRBV2 with TRBJ1-6; no reliable D call. With 2 bases removed from V and 7 bases from J, the gap between germline ends came to 15 bases. CDR3 length equals 16 residues. Germline CDR1 SNHLY, CDR2 FYNNEI. The CDR3 nucleotides read TGTGCCAGCAGTGAAATGGCCCGGGGAGGGAATTCACCCCTCCACTTT. Protein sequence: CASSEMARGGNSPLHF.

The gene calls are TRBV5-1 and TRBJ2-1; 13 nucleotides agree with TRBD2. Germline V gene data show CDR1 as SGHRS and CDR2 as YFSETQ. Germline trimming cut 3 bases from V and 7 bases from J; bases unmatched to any gene: 4. The CDR3 has 15 amino acids. CDR3: CASSSGLAGLNEQFF. The CDR3 DNA is TGCGCCAGCAGCTCGGGACTAGCGGGGCTTAATGAGCAGTTCTTC. The full variable domain, its missing parts supplied by reference TRBV5-1 and TRBJ2-1, is KAGVTQTPRYLIKTRGQQVTLSCSPISGHRSVSWYQQTPGQGLQFLFEYFSETQRNKGNFPGRFSGRQFSNSRSEMNVSTLELGDSALYLCASSSGLAGLNEQFFGPGTRLTVL.

This chain connects TRBV29-1 to TRBJ2-3; 9 bases map to TRBD1. The germline gives CDR1 SQVTM, CDR2 ANQGSEA. The junction had 7 bases not matched to a gene; V was cut back by 5 bases and J by 7 bases. This CDR3 comprises 13 residues. CDR3 sequence reads: CSVLLDRGYTQYF. The CDR3, as DNA: TGCAGCGTTCTCTTGGACAGGGGCTATACGCAGTATTTT.

The V and J genes are TRBV5-4 and TRBJ2-1; TRBD2 matches 10 bases. V was pared by 6 bases and J by 5 bases, with 8 bases of the junction left unmatched. This CDR3 is 15 amino acids long. Germline V CDR1 and CDR2: SGHNT, YYREEE (reference sequence). The CDR3 here is CASTPSGGLNNEQFF. In DNA, the CDR3 is TGTGCCAGCACCCCTAGCGGGGGTCTAAACAATGAGCAGTTCTTC.

The V gene is TRBV6-6, the J gene TRBJ1-4; D is possibly TRBD1 (6 bases). Deletions cut 5 bases from V and 8 bases from J, with 18 bases between. The CDR3 is 15 amino acids. Germline lookup yields CDR1 MNHNY and CDR2 SVGAGI (reference sequence). The chain's CDR3 is CASSDGAGVREKLFF. As DNA, the CDR3 is TGTGCCAGCAGTGACGGGGCAGGGGTACGGGAAAAACTGTTTTTT.

The chain employs TRBV5-4 and TRBJ2-7; 12 bases match TRBD2. This CDR3 region has 15 residues. Germline-derived CDR1 and CDR2 are SGHNT and YYREEE (reference sequence). With 1 base clipped from V and 2 bases from J, the junction kept 1 base outside the gene matches. CDR3 sequence reads: CASSLLAGGPYEQYF. CDR3 nucleotide sequence: TGTGCCAGCAGCTTGCTAGCGGGGGGGCCCTACGAGCAGTACTTC.